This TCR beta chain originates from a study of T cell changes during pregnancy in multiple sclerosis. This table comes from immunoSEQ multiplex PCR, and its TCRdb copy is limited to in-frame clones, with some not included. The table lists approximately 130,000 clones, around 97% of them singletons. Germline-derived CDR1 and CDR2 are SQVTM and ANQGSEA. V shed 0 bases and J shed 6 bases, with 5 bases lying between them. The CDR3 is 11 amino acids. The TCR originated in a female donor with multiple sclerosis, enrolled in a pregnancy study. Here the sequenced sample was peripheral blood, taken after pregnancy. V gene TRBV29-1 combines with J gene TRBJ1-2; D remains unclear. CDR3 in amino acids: CSVEDRNGYTF. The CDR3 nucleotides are TGCAGCGTTGAAGACAGAAATGGCTACACCTTC.